The 3 T cell receptor beta chains given below trace back to one sample, sequenced in a study of cytomegalovirus exposure and HLA in healthy donors (dated by TCRdb to about 2017). Library construction relied on the immunoSEQ multiplex PCR assay. For the multiplex PCR, a mixture combining 60 forward primers for TCR Vbeta segments and 13 reverse primers for TCR Jbeta segments was used. Not all clones reach the TCRdb copy of this immuneACCESS table, which keeps in-frame sequences only. Checked studies attribute under half of the gap to unresolved V genes and leave the rest unexplained. The sample yields fewer than 140,000 clones; 82% were counted once. The top ten clones comprise less than 2% of the sample. The sequenced material came from PBMCs. These receptor sequences come from a man aged 45-60 years in good health and CMV-seronegative.

The gene calls are TRBV19 and TRBJ1-1; 7 bases are shared with TRBD1. V lost 4 bases, J lost 6 bases, and 5 bases stayed unmatched. CDR3 length: 13 residues. The germline V gene has CDR1 LNHDA and CDR2 SQIVND (reference sequence). This CDR3 is CASSSDRESEAFF. The CDR3 DNA reads as TGTGCCAGTAGTAGCGACAGGGAATCTGAAGCTTTCTTT.

This clone appeared a few times. CDR3 DNA sequence: TGTGCCAGCAGCTTGGGCCTAGTAGGCGATACGCAGTATTTT. Its protein is CASSLGLVGDTQYF. The J gene is TRBJ2-3, the V gene TRBV5-6; no clear D gene. Germline-derived CDR1 and CDR2 are SGHDT and YYEEEE. Trimming left V 0 bases short and J 6 bases short, with 11 bases between. This CDR3 comprises 14 residues. Full variable domain (outside the CDR3, taken from reference TRBV5-6 and TRBJ2-3): DAGVTQSPTHLIKTRGQQVTLRCSPKSGHDTVSWYQQALGQGPQFIFQYYEEEERQRGNFPDRFSGHQFPNYSSELNVNALLLGDSALYLCASSLGLVGDTQYFGPGTRLTVL.

The sample holds one count of this clone. The chain recombines TRBV6-5 with TRBJ1-6, with D perhaps TRBD1 (6 bases). V gave up 7 bases and J gave up 3 bases, with 13 bases separating them. Germline assignment: CDR1 MNHEY and CDR2 SVGAGI. The CDR3 has 15 amino acids. The CDR3 nucleotides read TGTGCCAGCACCCCCCGGACAGTCTATAATTCACCCCTCCACTTT. Encoded protein: CASTPRTVYNSPLHF.